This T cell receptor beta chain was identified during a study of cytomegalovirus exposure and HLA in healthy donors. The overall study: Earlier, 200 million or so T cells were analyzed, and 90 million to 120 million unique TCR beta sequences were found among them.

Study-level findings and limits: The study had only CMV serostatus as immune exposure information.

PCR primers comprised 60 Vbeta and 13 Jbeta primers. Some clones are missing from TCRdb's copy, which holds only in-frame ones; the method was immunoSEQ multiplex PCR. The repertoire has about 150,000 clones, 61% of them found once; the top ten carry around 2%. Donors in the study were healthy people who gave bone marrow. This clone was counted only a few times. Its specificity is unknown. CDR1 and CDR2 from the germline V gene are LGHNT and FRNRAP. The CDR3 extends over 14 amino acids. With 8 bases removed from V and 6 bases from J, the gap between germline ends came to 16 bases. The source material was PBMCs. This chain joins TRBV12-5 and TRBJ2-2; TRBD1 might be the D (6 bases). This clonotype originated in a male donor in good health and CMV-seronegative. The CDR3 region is CASMGAVGAGELFF. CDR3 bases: TGTGCTAGTATGGGGGCCGTTGGGGCCGGGGAGCTGTTTTTT.